Following are 22 T cell receptor beta chains from one sample sequenced in a study of T-cell memory formation after mild COVID-19. One entry per CDR3 protein, called by TCRdb with MiXCR from the 5' RACE reads. The data hold some 40,000 distinct CDR3 sequences, with 6% to 6.5% observed a single time. Sequenced sample: PBMCs or a T cell subset sorted from them (not recorded which). These receptors were taken from an adult who had mild COVID-19 (a few samples of this study predate the infection). Cell type and time point are not known.

The J gene is TRBJ1-3, the V gene TRBV7-6, with TRBD1 matching 10 bases. J lost 5 bases, V lost 5 bases, and 6 bases had no gene match. This CDR3 region has 15 residues. CDR1 is SGHVS and CDR2 is FNYEAQ in the germline V gene. CDR3 in amino acids: CASSTTGGQRNTIYF. CDR3 nucleotides: TGTGCCAGCAGCACGACAGGGGGCCAGCGAAACACCATATATTTT.

This clonotype came up many times. The V call is TRBV11-2, the J call TRBJ2-1, with D hard to call. CDR1 is SGHAT and CDR2 is FQNNGV in the germline V gene. This CDR3 spans 13 amino acids. V lost 3 bases, J lost 4 bases, and 7 bases lay in between. The CDR3 DNA is TGTGCCAGCAGCTTGCCAGTATACAATGAGCAGTTCTTC. It yields the protein CASSLPVYNEQFF. Supplemented by reference TRBV11-2 and TRBJ2-1, the full variable domain reads EAGVAQSPRYKIIEKRQSVAFWCNPISGHATLYWYQQILGQGPKLLIQFQNNGVVDDSQLPKDRFSAERLKGVDSTLKIQPAKLEDSAVYLCASSLPVYNEQFFGPGTRLTVL.

Ten or more counts support this clonotype. The chain combines TRBV5-1 with TRBJ2-7; 8 nucleotides line up with TRBD1. Trimming cost V 5 bases and J 1 base; bases outside gene matches: 2. The V gene's germline CDR1 is SGHRS and CDR2 YFSETQ. The CDR3 extends over 13 amino acids. The CDR3 nucleotides are TGCGCCAGCAGAGACAGGGGATCCTACGAGCAGTACTTC. Protein product: CASRDRGSYEQYF.

The chain employs TRBV2 and TRBJ2-1; 8 bases are shared with TRBD2. Per germline, CDR1 SNHLY and CDR2 FYNNEI. V shed 7 bases, J shed 7 bases, and the junction held 15 bases outside the gene matches. The CDR3 covers 16 residues. CDR3 DNA sequence: TGTGCCAGCACCCAGGGACTAGACGTATTCTCTAATGAGCAGTTCTTC. It specifies CASTQGLDVFSNEQFF.

The table lists this clonotype with many counts. The V and J genes are TRBV15 and TRBJ1-5; TRBD1 might be the D (5 bases). Germline V gene data show CDR1 as LNHNV and CDR2 as YYDKDF (reference sequence). Trimming pared 1 base from V and 0 bases from J, leaving 7 bases between. The CDR3 is 15 amino acids. The CDR3 sequence is CATSRAGTSNQPQHF. The CDR3, as DNA: TGTGCCACCAGCAGAGCAGGGACTAGCAATCAGCCCCAGCATTTT.

The sample holds a few counts of this clonotype. The genes are TRBV3-1 and TRBJ2-2, with TRBD1 as a possible D gene (6 bases). The CDR3 runs 14 residues. Between the trimmed V and J ends, which lost 4 bases and 5 bases, there was a span of 11 bases. CDR1 is LGHDT, CDR2 YNNKEL, per germline (reference sequence). The CDR3 loop is CASSRTGQTGELFF. CDR3 nucleotide sequence: TGTGCCAGCAGCCGGACCGGACAGACCGGGGAGCTGTTTTTT.

This clonotype was seen more than once but under ten times. The chain uses TRBV7-2 and TRBJ1-1; the D gene is possibly TRBD1 (5 bases). Trimming left V 5 bases short and J 0 bases short, with 7 bases between. Germline CDR1 is SGHTA and CDR2 is FQGNSA. The CDR3 loop spans 13 amino acids. The CDR3 coding sequence is TGTGCCAGCAGCGTACAGGTGAACACTGAAGCTTTCTTT. Amino acid sequence: CASSVQVNTEAFF. The full variable domain, completed using reference TRBV7-2 and TRBJ1-1, is GAGVSQSPSNKVTEKGKDVELRCDPISGHTALYWYRQSLGQGLEFLIYFQGNSAPDKSGLPSDRFSAERTGGSVSTLTIQRTQQEDSAVYLCASSVQVNTEAFFGQGTRLTVV.

This clonotype was seen ten or more times. J is TRBJ2-6 and V is TRBV7-3, with D tentatively TRBD2 (5 bases). The CDR3 is made up of 15 amino acids. CDR1 and CDR2 from the germline V gene are SGHTA and FQGTGA. V was trimmed by 3 bases and J by 2 bases, leaving 8 bases between them. The CDR3 DNA reads TGTGCCAGCAGCTTTGACGGGGCTGGGGCCAACGTCCTGACTTTC. Protein: CASSFDGAGANVLTF. The entire variable domain, with the rest obtained from reference TRBV7-3 and TRBJ2-6, is as follows: GAGVSQTPSNKVTEKGKYVELRCDPISGHTALYWYRQSLGQGPEFLIYFQGTGAADDSGLPNDRFFAVRPEGSVSTLKIQRTERGDSAVYLCASSFDGAGANVLTFGAGSRLTVL.

This clonotype has at least ten counts. This chain connects TRBV2 to TRBJ2-5; 8 positions match TRBD2. V shed 4 bases and J 3 bases; nucleotides not matched to a gene: 7. This CDR3 is 15 amino acids long. Germline V gives CDR1 SNHLY, CDR2 FYNNEI. The CDR3 protein is CASSVPSGLKETQYF. As DNA, the CDR3 is TGTGCCAGCAGTGTGCCTAGCGGGCTAAAAGAGACCCAGTACTTC. The whole variable domain, remainder taken from reference TRBV2 and TRBJ2-5, is EPEVTQTPSHQVTQMGQEVILRCVPISNHLYFYWYRQILGQKVEFLVSFYNNEISEKSEIFDDQFSVERPDGSNFTLKIRSTKLEDSAMYFCASSVPSGLKETQYFGPGTRLLVL.

This clonotype was found many times. CDR3 coding DNA: TGTGCCAGCAGTGAGAGAGGGTTCGGATCGAACACTGAAGCTTTCTTT. The encoded protein is CASSERGFGSNTEAFF. The chain has TRBV2 and TRBJ1-1, with no clear D. Germline CDR1 reads SNHLY; CDR2 reads FYNNEI. The V end lost 3 bases, the J end lost 1 base, and 15 bases lay between the germline ends. The length of the CDR3 is 16 residues.

This clonotype was seen ten or more times. V gene TRBV7-9 combines with J gene TRBJ2-3; weak D call: TRBD2 (6 bases). CDR3 length: 16 residues. Germline lookup yields CDR1 SEHNR and CDR2 FQNEAQ (reference sequence). V lost 5 bases and J lost 6, with 21 bases in between. The CDR3: CASSPGVFSPGDTQYF. CDR3 sequence (DNA): TGTGCCAGCAGCCCGGGAGTATTCTCCCCTGGGGATACGCAGTATTTT.

This clonotype was counted many times. The chain carries TRBV29-1 and TRBJ1-5; possible D gene TRBD1, 6 bases. Germline assignment: CDR1 SQVTM and CDR2 ANQGSEA. The V end lost 4 bases, the J end lost 6 bases, and 13 bases lay between the germline ends. The CDR3 loop spans 13 amino acids. The CDR3 reads CSVVTGAGQPQHF. The CDR3 region has the DNA TGCAGCGTTGTTACGGGGGCGGGTCAGCCCCAGCATTTT.

This clonotype was found many times. The chain couples TRBV12-3 or TRBV12-4 to TRBJ1-5, with TRBD1 matching over 8 bases. Trimming removed 5 bases from V and 3 bases from J; junction bases left unmatched: 6. The CDR3 is 15 amino acids. CDR3: CASSQIRGPNQPQHF. The CDR3 DNA reads as TGTGCCAGCAGTCAGATCAGGGGGCCCAATCAGCCCCAGCATTTT.

Ten or more counts support this clonotype. The CDR3 DNA reads TGCAGTGGACAGGGTACGAGATCCTACAATGAGCAGTTCTTC. Translating gives CSGQGTRSYNEQFF. The genes are TRBV20-1 and TRBJ2-1; 7 nucleotides agree with TRBD1. Per the germline V gene, CDR1 is DFQATT and CDR2 is SNEGSKA (reference sequence). The CDR3 is 14 residues long. The V and J ends lost 7 bases and 1 base, in that order; junction bases with no gene match: 7.

This clonotype occurred many times. The chain joins TRBV7-2 to TRBJ2-7; no definite D call. Trimming took 4 bases from V and 2 from J, leaving 3 bases between them. This CDR3 comprises 11 residues. Germline CDR1 SGHTA, CDR2 FQGNSA. The CDR3, as DNA: TGTGCCAGCAGCTCGGCCTACGAGCAGTACTTC. Its protein product is CASSSAYEQYF.

The table lists this clonotype with a few counts. The chain recombines TRBV9 with TRBJ1-4; no clear D gene. The germline gives CDR1 SGDLS, CDR2 YYNGEE. Trimming removed 0 bases from V and 5 bases from J, with 11 bases in between. CDR3 length equals 15 residues. The CDR3 region has the DNA TGTGCCAGCAGCGTAGGAGGGCAAGGGAATGAAAAACTGTTTTTT. Translating it yields CASSVGGQGNEKLFF.

This clonotype turned up a few times. This chain joins TRBV12-3 or TRBV12-4 and TRBJ2-1; 12 bases are a match to TRBD2. The CDR3 consists of 15 residues. V was pared by 5 bases and J by 3 bases, with 2 bases of the junction left unmatched. The CDR3 sequence is CASSPSGRGYNEQFF. Here the CDR3 DNA reads TGTGCCAGCAGTCCTAGCGGGAGGGGCTACAATGAGCAGTTCTTC.

This clonotype was counted at least ten times. V and J are TRBV12-3 or TRBV12-4 and TRBJ2-7; perhaps D is TRBD1 or TRBD2 (6 bases each). V was trimmed by 10 bases and J by 0 bases, leaving 16 bases between them. This CDR3 has 14 residues. CDR3 region: CATALGGGSYEQYF. In DNA, the CDR3 is TGTGCCACCGCTCTTGGAGGGGGCTCCTACGAGCAGTACTTC.

Ten or more counts support this clonotype. The chain is built from TRBV11-2 and TRBJ2-2, with 9 bases matching TRBD2. The CDR3 spans 15 residues. Germline V gene lookup returns CDR1 SGHAT and CDR2 FQNNGV. V shed 3 bases and J 4 bases; nucleotides not matched to a gene: 3. For the CDR3, the DNA is TGTGCCAGCAGCTTGGGCGGGGGGGCCACCGGGGAGCTGTTTTTT. Amino acid sequence: CASSLGGGATGELFF.

This clonotype has a count of ten or more. This sequence joins TRBV7-2 and TRBJ2-5, with 7 bases matching TRBD1. The CDR3 totals 14 residues. Germline loops: CDR1 SGHTA, CDR2 FQGNSA. J gave up 5 bases and V 8 bases, and 11 bases lay outside the gene matches. The CDR3 loop reads CASLPQGIRETQYF. In nucleotides, the CDR3 is TGTGCCAGCTTACCACAGGGGATCCGGGAGACCCAGTACTTC.

The chain couples TRBV2 to TRBJ1-1, with D tentatively TRBD1 (5 bases). The CDR3 has 12 residues. Germline V gene sequence: CDR1 SNHLY, CDR2 FYNNEI. Trimming took off 4 bases at V and 6 bases at J, with 9 bases between the two ends. CDR3 DNA: TGTGCCAGCAGTGTTCAGGGAGCTGAAGCTTTCTTT. Translating it yields CASSVQGAEAFF.

J is TRBJ2-1 and V is TRBV11-2; TRBD2 might be the D (5 bases). Germline lookup yields CDR1 SGHAT and CDR2 FQNNGV. Trimming shortened V by 0 bases and J by 9 bases, and 15 bases separated the two germline ends. This CDR3 has 15 residues. The CDR3 region has the DNA TGTGCCAGCAGCTTAGATATCGGCCGTCGGGGTGAGCAGTTCTTC. Translated, it gives CASSLDIGRRGEQFF.